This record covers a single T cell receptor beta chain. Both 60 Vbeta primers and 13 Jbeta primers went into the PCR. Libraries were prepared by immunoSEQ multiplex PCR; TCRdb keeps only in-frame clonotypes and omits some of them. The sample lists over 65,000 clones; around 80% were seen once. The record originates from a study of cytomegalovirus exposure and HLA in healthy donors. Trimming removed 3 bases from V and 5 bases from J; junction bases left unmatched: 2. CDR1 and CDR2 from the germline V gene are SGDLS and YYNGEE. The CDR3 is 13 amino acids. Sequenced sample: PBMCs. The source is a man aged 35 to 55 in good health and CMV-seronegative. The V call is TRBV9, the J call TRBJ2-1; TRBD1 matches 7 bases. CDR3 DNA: TGTGCCAGCAGCGGACAGGGAGACAATGAGCAGTTCTTC. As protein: CASSGQGDNEQFF.